Sequencing of this TCR beta chain was carried out in a study of T cell repertoires in cytomegalovirus infection. Looking at the study overall: Recently identified HLA-C-restricted CMV epitopes were used, and well-studied HLA-B-restricted CMV epitopes were used as well. Study conclusions and caveats: Dominant in the ex vivo response were TCR beta clonotypes restricted by HLA-C and specific for CMV. Cumulative frequency (of public TCR beta family members) identified carriers of CMV plus the relevant HLA.

From the reads, TCRdb called clonotypes with MiXCR, one entry per CDR3 protein. The sample gives about 360,000 distinct CDR3 sequences, roughly 36% of which show up once; roughly 14% is in the top ten. This CDR3 has 12 residues. V dropped 6 bases and J dropped 1 base, with 5 bases sitting between them. Looked up from germline, CDR1 is KGHDR and CDR2 is SFDVKD. The count of this clonotype is one. What it binds is unknown. This sample comprised cultured PBMCs, obtained from culture after CMV antigen stimulation. This chain joins TRBV24-1 and TRBJ1-1; D gene uncertain. This TCR derives from a human donor in good health (CMV status not recorded). Some clones in this sample may be carry-over from other donors' samples. The CDR3 DNA sequence: TGTGCCACCAGTTCCCCGAACACTGAAGCTTTCTTT. Protein sequence: CATSSPNTEAFF.